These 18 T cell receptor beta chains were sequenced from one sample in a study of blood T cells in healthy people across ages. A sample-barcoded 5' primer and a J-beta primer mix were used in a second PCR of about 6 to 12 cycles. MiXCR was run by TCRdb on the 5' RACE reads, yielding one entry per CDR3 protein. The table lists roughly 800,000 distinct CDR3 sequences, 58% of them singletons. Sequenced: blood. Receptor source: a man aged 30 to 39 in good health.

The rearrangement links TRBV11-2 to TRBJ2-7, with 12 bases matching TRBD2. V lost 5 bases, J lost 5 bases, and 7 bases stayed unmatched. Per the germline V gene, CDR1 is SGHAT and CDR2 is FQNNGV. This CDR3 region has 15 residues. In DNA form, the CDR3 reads TGTGCCAGCAGCGAAGGACTAGCGGGGTACGACGAGCAGTACTTC. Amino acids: CASSEGLAGYDEQYF.

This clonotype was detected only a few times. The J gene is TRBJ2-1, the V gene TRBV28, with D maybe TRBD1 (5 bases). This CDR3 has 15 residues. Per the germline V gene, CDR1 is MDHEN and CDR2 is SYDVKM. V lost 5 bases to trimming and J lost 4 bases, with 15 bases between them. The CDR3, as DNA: TGTGCCAGCAGTGGGGCACTTGGATCTTACAATGAGCAGTTCTTC. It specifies CASSGALGSYNEQFF.

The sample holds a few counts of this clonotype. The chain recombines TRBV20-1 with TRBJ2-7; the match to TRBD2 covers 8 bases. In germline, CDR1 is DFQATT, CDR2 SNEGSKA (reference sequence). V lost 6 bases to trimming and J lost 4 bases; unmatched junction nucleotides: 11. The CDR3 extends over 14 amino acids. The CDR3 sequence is CSAVTSGAQYEQYF. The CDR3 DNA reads TGCAGTGCGGTAACTAGCGGAGCCCAGTACGAGCAGTACTTC.

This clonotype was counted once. CDR3 coding DNA: TGTGCCAGCACGGATTTCGAGAAGCAGTACTTC. Amino acids: CASTDFEKQYF. The V and J genes are TRBV2 and TRBJ2-4, with D uncertain. The CDR3 covers 11 residues. V lost 7 bases, J lost 13 bases, and 14 bases lay in between. CDR1 and CDR2 (germline): SNHLY, FYNNEI.

The CDR3 sequence is CASSQRLALETQYF. DNA of the CDR3: TGCGCCAGCAGCCAGAGACTAGCGTTGGAGACCCAGTACTTC. The rearrangement links TRBV4-1 to TRBJ2-7, with 8 positions matching TRBD2. The closer fit of TRBJ2-5 to the DNA end suggests the J call may be wrong. The CDR3 has 14 residues. Germline V gene sequence: CDR1 MGHRA, CDR2 YSYEKL.

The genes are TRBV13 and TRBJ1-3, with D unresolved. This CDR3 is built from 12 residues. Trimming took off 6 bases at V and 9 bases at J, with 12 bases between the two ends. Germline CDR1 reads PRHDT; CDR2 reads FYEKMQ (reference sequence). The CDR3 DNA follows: TGTGCCAGCAGAAACCTTGTGGGCACCATATATTTT. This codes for CASRNLVGTIYF.

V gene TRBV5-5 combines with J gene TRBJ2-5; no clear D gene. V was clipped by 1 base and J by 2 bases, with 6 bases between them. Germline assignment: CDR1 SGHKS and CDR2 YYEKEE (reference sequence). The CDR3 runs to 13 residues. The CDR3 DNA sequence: TGTGCCAGCAGCTTGCAGGCTCAAGAGACCCAGTACTTC. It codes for CASSLQAQETQYF.

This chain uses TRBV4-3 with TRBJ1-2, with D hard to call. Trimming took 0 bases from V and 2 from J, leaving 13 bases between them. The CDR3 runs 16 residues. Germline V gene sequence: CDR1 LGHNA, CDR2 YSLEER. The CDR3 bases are TGCGCCAGCAGCCAAGAGGCCCGGGAACCCAACTATGGCTACACCTTC. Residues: CASSQEAREPNYGYTF.

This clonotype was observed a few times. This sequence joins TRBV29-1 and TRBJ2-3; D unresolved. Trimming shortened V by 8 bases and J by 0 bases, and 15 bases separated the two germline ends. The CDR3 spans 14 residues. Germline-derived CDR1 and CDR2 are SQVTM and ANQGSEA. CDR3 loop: CSLGLTTSTDTQYF. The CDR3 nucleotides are TGCAGCCTAGGCCTTACTACTAGCACAGATACGCAGTATTTT.

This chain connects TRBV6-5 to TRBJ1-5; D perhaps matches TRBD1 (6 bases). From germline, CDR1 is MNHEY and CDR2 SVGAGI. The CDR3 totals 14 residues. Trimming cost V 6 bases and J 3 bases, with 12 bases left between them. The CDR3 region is CASRDGQYNQPQHF. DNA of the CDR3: TGTGCCAGCAGGGATGGACAGTACAATCAGCCCCAGCATTTT.

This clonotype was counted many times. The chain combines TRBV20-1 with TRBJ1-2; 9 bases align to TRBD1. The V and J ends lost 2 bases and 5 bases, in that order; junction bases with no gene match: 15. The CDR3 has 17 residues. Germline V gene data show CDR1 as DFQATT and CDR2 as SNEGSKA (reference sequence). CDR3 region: CSARYRDREIGWYGYTF. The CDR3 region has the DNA TGCAGTGCTAGATACCGGGACAGGGAGATTGGTTGGTATGGCTACACCTTC.

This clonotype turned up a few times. The CDR3 protein is CASSLGLAFLFEQFF. The CDR3 bases are TGCGCCAGCAGCCTGGGACTAGCATTCCTTTTTGAGCAGTTCTTC. The V and J genes are TRBV5-1 and TRBJ2-1, with 9 bases fitting TRBD2. The CDR3 length is 15 residues. J gave up 9 bases and V 4 bases, and 11 bases lay outside the gene matches. Looked up from germline, CDR1 is SGHRS and CDR2 is YFSETQ.

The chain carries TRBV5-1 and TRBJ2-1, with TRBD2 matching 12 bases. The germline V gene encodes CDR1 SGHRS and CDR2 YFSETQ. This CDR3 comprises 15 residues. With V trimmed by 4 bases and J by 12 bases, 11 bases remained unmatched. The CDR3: CASSGSLAGGQGQFF. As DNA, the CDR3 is TGCGCCAGCAGCGGATCGCTAGCGGGGGGGCAGGGGCAGTTCTTC.

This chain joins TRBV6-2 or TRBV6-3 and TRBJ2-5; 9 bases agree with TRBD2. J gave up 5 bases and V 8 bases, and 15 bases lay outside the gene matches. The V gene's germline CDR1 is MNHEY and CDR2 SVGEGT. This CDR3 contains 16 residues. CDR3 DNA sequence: TGTGCCAGCGGAAGGAAAGCGGGAGGTACATGGGAGACCCAGTACTTC. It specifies CASGRKAGGTWETQYF.

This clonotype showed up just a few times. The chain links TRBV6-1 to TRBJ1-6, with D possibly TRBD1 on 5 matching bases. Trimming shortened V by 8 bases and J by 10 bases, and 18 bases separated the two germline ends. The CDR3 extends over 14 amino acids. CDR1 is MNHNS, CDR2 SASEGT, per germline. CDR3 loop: CASQGKVKVSPLHF. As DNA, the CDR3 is TGTGCCAGCCAGGGTAAAGTAAAAGTCTCACCCCTCCACTTT.

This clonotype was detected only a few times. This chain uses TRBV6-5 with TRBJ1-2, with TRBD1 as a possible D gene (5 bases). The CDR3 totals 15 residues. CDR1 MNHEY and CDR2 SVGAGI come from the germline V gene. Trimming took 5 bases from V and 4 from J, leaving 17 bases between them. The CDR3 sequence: CASSPYEGPSYGYTF. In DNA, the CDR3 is TGTGCCAGCAGTCCTTATGAGGGGCCGAGCTATGGCTACACCTTC.

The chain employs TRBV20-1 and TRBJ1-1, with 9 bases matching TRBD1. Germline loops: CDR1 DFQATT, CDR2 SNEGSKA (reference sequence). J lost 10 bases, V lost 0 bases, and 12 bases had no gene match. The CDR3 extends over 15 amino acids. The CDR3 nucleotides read TGCAGTGCTAGAGACGCCACTGACAGGGGACAGGGAGCTTTCTTT. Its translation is CSARDATDRGQGAFF.

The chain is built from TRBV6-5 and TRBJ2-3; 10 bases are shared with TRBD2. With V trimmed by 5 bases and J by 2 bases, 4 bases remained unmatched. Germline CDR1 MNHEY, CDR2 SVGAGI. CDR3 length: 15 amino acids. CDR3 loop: CASSPGTSDTDTQYF. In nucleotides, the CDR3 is TGTGCCAGCAGTCCCGGGACTAGCGACACAGATACGCAGTATTTT.